A selection of T cell receptor beta chains follows, all from one sample in a study of cytomegalovirus exposure and HLA in healthy donors. Some clones are missing from TCRdb's copy, which holds only in-frame ones; the method was immunoSEQ multiplex PCR. The table has about 180,000 clones, less than 90% seen once; the top ten hold about 1.4%. Sequenced: PBMCs. The receptors were gathered from a girl under 18 in good health and CMV-seropositive. CDR3s include the opening cysteine and the closing phenylalanine or tryptophan. The order of the fields is V gene, D gene, J gene, CDR3 length, clone size, CDR3 DNA, CDR3 protein. D genes are given only for firm matches. Size is omitted from some rows. Given values are once, few, many or a class for expanded clones.

v_gene: TRBV11-1; d_gene: .; j_gene: TRBJ2-1; len: 15; abundance: .; CDR3nt: TGTGCCAGCAGCTTACGACGGGAGCGATACAATGAGCAGTTCTTC; CDR3aa: CASSLRRERYNEQFF
v_gene: TRBV7-9; d_gene: .; j_gene: TRBJ1-4; len: 15; abundance: .; CDR3nt: TGTGCCAGCAGTTCCACCTTACAGGGTTATGAAAAACTGTTTTTT; CDR3aa: CASSSTLQGYEKLFF
v_gene: TRBV13; d_gene: .; j_gene: TRBJ2-7; len: 14; abundance: .; CDR3nt: TGTGCCAGCAGCCCCCGGGACAACGACTACGAGCAGTACTTC; CDR3aa: CASSPRDNDYEQYF
v_gene: TRBV29-1; d_gene: .; j_gene: TRBJ2-7; len: 15; abundance: .; CDR3nt: TGCAGCGTTGAGACGGTGGCGGGAAGGGGCTACGAGCAGTACTTC; CDR3aa: CSVETVAGRGYEQYF
v_gene: TRBV6-1; d_gene: TRBD2; j_gene: TRBJ2-5; len: 20; abundance: .; CDR3nt: TGTGCCAGCAGTGAATACCCCACCGGGACTAGCGGGAGCTACGAAGAGACCCAGTACTTC; CDR3aa: CASSEYPTGTSGSYEETQYF
v_gene: TRBV19; d_gene: TRBD2; j_gene: TRBJ2-1; len: 18; abundance: .; CDR3nt: TGTGCCAGTATGGAGTACGGAGCGGGAGGGCCGCGGTACAATGAGCAGTTCTTC; CDR3aa: CASMEYGAGGPRYNEQFF
v_gene: TRBV7-9; d_gene: TRBD2; j_gene: TRBJ2-1; len: 16; abundance: .; CDR3nt: TGTGCCAGCAGCAATCCTCTAGCGGGAGTAGGGGGTGAGCAGTTCTTC; CDR3aa: CASSNPLAGVGGEQFF
v_gene: TRBV2; d_gene: .; j_gene: TRBJ1-1; len: 14; abundance: .; CDR3nt: TGTGCCAGCAGTGAGGGACAATGGGGGACTGAAGCTTTCTTT; CDR3aa: CASSEGQWGTEAFF
v_gene: TRBV7-6; d_gene: TRBD1; j_gene: TRBJ2-1; len: 15; abundance: .; CDR3nt: TGTGCCAGCAGCCCCGGGACAGCTTTTTACAATGAGCAGTTCTTC; CDR3aa: CASSPGTAFYNEQFF
v_gene: TRBV6-1; d_gene: TRBD1; j_gene: TRBJ1-5; len: 15; abundance: .; CDR3nt: TGTGCCAGCAGGAATGACAGGGGTCCCTATCAGCCCCAGCATTTT; CDR3aa: CASRNDRGPYQPQHF
v_gene: TRBV7-9; d_gene: TRBD2; j_gene: TRBJ2-3; len: 19; abundance: .; CDR3nt: TGTGCCAGCAGCTTAGCTTCCGGGACTAGCGGGAGACGCGCAGATACGCAGTATTTT; CDR3aa: CASSLASGTSGRRADTQYF
v_gene: TRBV20-1; d_gene: .; j_gene: TRBJ2-7; len: 11; abundance: .; CDR3nt: TGCAGCTGGGGCCCCATCTACGAGCAGTACTTC; CDR3aa: CSWGPIYEQYF
v_gene: TRBV4-3; d_gene: .; j_gene: TRBJ1-1; len: 12; abundance: .; CDR3nt: TGCGCCAGCAGCCAAGATGCCGGGTCGGCTTTCTTT; CDR3aa: CASSQDAGSAFF
v_gene: TRBV11-2; d_gene: TRBD1; j_gene: TRBJ2-2; len: 15; abundance: .; CDR3nt: TGTGCCAGCAGTTCCGGGACAGGGGAGAACGGGGAGCTGTTTTTT; CDR3aa: CASSSGTGENGELFF
v_gene: TRBV25-1; d_gene: .; j_gene: TRBJ1-2; len: 15; abundance: .; CDR3nt: TGTGCCAGCAGGGATTCAGGAAGGGGGTTGGACGGCTACACCTTC; CDR3aa: CASRDSGRGLDGYTF
v_gene: TRBV19; d_gene: TRBD2; j_gene: TRBJ2-7; len: 16; abundance: .; CDR3nt: TGTGCCAGTAGTATACCTCTAGCGGGAGGACGCTACGAGCAGTACTTC; CDR3aa: CASSIPLAGGRYEQYF
v_gene: TRBV2; d_gene: TRBD1; j_gene: TRBJ2-1; len: 14; abundance: .; CDR3nt: TGTGCCAGCATGCAGGGGGAATGGGACAATGAGCAGTTCTTC; CDR3aa: CASMQGEWDNEQFF
v_gene: TRBV14; d_gene: .; j_gene: TRBJ1-1; len: 14; abundance: .; CDR3nt: TGTGCCAGCAGCCGCCTAGTCGGTACTCGTGAAGCTTTCTTT; CDR3aa: CASSRLVGTREAFF
v_gene: TRBV27; d_gene: .; j_gene: TRBJ1-6; len: 13; abundance: .; CDR3nt: TGTGCCAGCAGTTCGACGGGGGAATCACCCCTCCACTTT; CDR3aa: CASSSTGESPLHF
v_gene: TRBV7-9; d_gene: TRBD2; j_gene: TRBJ2-7; len: 16; abundance: .; CDR3nt: TGTGCCAGCAGCTTGCCGGGGGGGACCGGGGTTTCCGAGCAGTACTTC; CDR3aa: CASSLPGGTGVSEQYF
v_gene: TRBV27; d_gene: .; j_gene: TRBJ1-2; len: 16; abundance: .; CDR3nt: TGTGCCAGCAGGGGGGACTTTCCTTGGGCCTTTTATGGCTACACCTTC; CDR3aa: CASRGDFPWAFYGYTF
v_gene: TRBV5-4; d_gene: .; j_gene: TRBJ1-2; len: 15; abundance: .; CDR3nt: TGTGCCAGCTGCCCGGAAGCAGGCAGCTTCTATGGCTACACCTTC; CDR3aa: CASCPEAGSFYGYTF
v_gene: TRBV7-9; d_gene: TRBD1; j_gene: TRBJ2-3; len: 15; abundance: .; CDR3nt: TGTGCCACCCGCCGGATGACAGGGCGTACAGATACGCAGTATTTT; CDR3aa: CATRRMTGRTDTQYF
v_gene: TRBV19; d_gene: .; j_gene: TRBJ1-2; len: 14; abundance: .; CDR3nt: TGTGCCAGTAGTATAACAGGGTCGGCCTATGGCTACACCTTC; CDR3aa: CASSITGSAYGYTF
v_gene: TRBV10-2; d_gene: .; j_gene: TRBJ1-2; len: 14; abundance: once; CDR3nt: TGCGCCAGCAGAGGGGGTACAGTCAACTATGGCTACACCTTC; CDR3aa: CASRGGTVNYGYTF
v_gene: TRBV27; d_gene: TRBD1; j_gene: TRBJ1-2; len: 14; abundance: .; CDR3nt: TGTGCCAGCAGTTTAACGACAGGGGGCTATGGCTACACCTTC; CDR3aa: CASSLTTGGYGYTF
v_gene: TRBV4-2; d_gene: .; j_gene: TRBJ1-4; len: 17; abundance: .; CDR3nt: TGTGCCAGCAGCCAAGAAGTTCAGGGTGTTTCTAATGAAAAACTGTTTTTT; CDR3aa: CASSQEVQGVSNEKLFF
v_gene: TRBV9; d_gene: TRBD2; j_gene: TRBJ2-2; len: 18; abundance: .; CDR3nt: TGTGCCAGCAGCGTCGGTGGGACTAGCGGGAGGTTGTCCGGGGAGCTGTTTTTT; CDR3aa: CASSVGGTSGRLSGELFF
v_gene: TRBV27; d_gene: .; j_gene: TRBJ1-1; len: 16; abundance: .; CDR3nt: TGTGCCAGCAGACGAGGTGGGGAGCGGGGGGACACTGAAGCTTTCTTT; CDR3aa: CASRRGGERGDTEAFF
v_gene: TRBV29-1; d_gene: TRBD1; j_gene: TRBJ1-5; len: 15; abundance: once; CDR3nt: TGCAGCGTTCAAATTGACAGGGTGGGCAATCAGCCCCAGCATTTT; CDR3aa: CSVQIDRVGNQPQHF
v_gene: TRBV27; d_gene: TRBD2; j_gene: TRBJ2-1; len: 18; abundance: .; CDR3nt: TGTGCCAGCAGCTTGATAGCGGGGGCCCCTCCCCCCTACAATGAGCAGTTCTTC; CDR3aa: CASSLIAGAPPPYNEQFF
v_gene: TRBV12-1; d_gene: .; j_gene: TRBJ2-1; len: 17; abundance: few; CDR3nt: TGTGCCAGCAGCTTTTGCGGTAGCGTACACTCCTACAATGAGCAGTTCTTC; CDR3aa: CASSFCGSVHSYNEQFF
v_gene: TRBV29-1; d_gene: .; j_gene: TRBJ1-2; len: 13; abundance: .; CDR3nt: TGCAGCGTTGGGGCGCCAGACAACTATGGCTACACCTTC; CDR3aa: CSVGAPDNYGYTF
v_gene: TRBV28; d_gene: .; j_gene: TRBJ2-1; len: 12; abundance: .; CDR3nt: TGTGCCAGCAGTTTCACTCGGAATGAGCAGTTCTTC; CDR3aa: CASSFTRNEQFF
v_gene: TRBV19; d_gene: .; j_gene: TRBJ2-3; len: 13; abundance: few; CDR3nt: TGTGCCAGCGCTACAGGGCTAGCAGATACGCAGTATTTT; CDR3aa: CASATGLADTQYF
v_gene: TRBV4-2; d_gene: TRBD1; j_gene: TRBJ1-5; len: 16; abundance: .; CDR3nt: TGTGCCAGCAGCAACCGCACAGGGGCCACCAATCAGCCCCAGCATTTT; CDR3aa: CASSNRTGATNQPQHF
v_gene: TRBV5-4; d_gene: .; j_gene: TRBJ1-6; len: 15; abundance: once; CDR3nt: TGTGCCAGCAGGCATATGAGCGGAGGAAATTCACCCCTCCACTTT; CDR3aa: CASRHMSGGNSPLHF
v_gene: TRBV4-1; d_gene: .; j_gene: TRBJ2-7; len: 15; abundance: .; CDR3nt: TGCGCCAGCAGCCAAGATTACAGGGTCTCCTACGAGCAGTACTTC; CDR3aa: CASSQDYRVSYEQYF
v_gene: TRBV11-2; d_gene: TRBD1; j_gene: TRBJ1-1; len: 16; abundance: .; CDR3nt: TGTGCCAGCAGCTTAGTGTTTGGGACAGGGGACACTGAAGCTTTCTTT; CDR3aa: CASSLVFGTGDTEAFF
v_gene: TRBV19; d_gene: TRBD1; j_gene: TRBJ2-6; len: 16; abundance: .; CDR3nt: TGTGCCAGTAGCCGGGGACAGAGCTCTGGGGCCAACGTCCTGACTTTC; CDR3aa: CASSRGQSSGANVLTF